A single sample is the source of the 4 T cell receptor beta chains below, sequenced in a study of blood T cells in healthy people across ages. Together with a sample-barcoded 5' primer, a J-beta primer mix was included in a second PCR lasting roughly 6 to 12 cycles. TCRdb re-analysed the 5' RACE reads in MiXCR, keeping a single row per CDR3 protein. The repertoire holds some 800,000 distinct CDR3 sequences, with about 25% as singletons. The sample also formed part of further work on T cells of mothers and their children.

Input material: blood. Source of these receptors: a boy aged 5-17 years in good health.

CDR3 DNA sequence: TGCGCCAGCAGCCAAGATTCGTTTGGCTATGGCTACACCTTC. Its protein product is CASSQDSFGYGYTF. The rearrangement joins TRBV4-3 to TRBJ1-2; no definite D call. Trimming took off 0 bases at V and 4 bases at J, with 9 bases between the two ends. Germline loops: CDR1 LGHNA, CDR2 YSLEER. The CDR3 extends over 14 amino acids.

The chain carries TRBV15 and TRBJ1-1; the match to TRBD1 covers 9 bases. Germline loops: CDR1 LNHNV, CDR2 YYDKDF (reference sequence). The CDR3 loop spans 14 amino acids. The junction had 11 bases not matched to a gene; V was cut back by 9 bases and J by 6 bases. The CDR3 region has the DNA TGTGCCACTTCCGGGACAGGGCTGGGGGCTGAAGCTTTCTTT. Protein: CATSGTGLGAEAFF. The full variable domain, in which reference TRBV15 and TRBJ1-1 provide the parts outside the CDR3, is DAMVIQNPRYQVTQFGKPVTLSCSQTLNHNVMYWYQQKSSQAPKLLFHYYDKDFNNEADTPDNFQSRRPNTSFCFLDIRSPGLGDTAMYLCATSGTGLGAEAFFGQGTRLTVV.

This chain links TRBV6-2 or TRBV6-3 with TRBJ2-5, with D perhaps matching TRBD2 (5 bases). This CDR3 spans 11 amino acids. Trimming pared 6 bases from V and 7 bases from J, leaving 9 bases between. CDR1 is MNHEY, CDR2 SVGEGT, per germline. CDR3 protein: CASRTEGTQYF. In nucleotides, the CDR3 is TGTGCCAGCAGAACTGAGGGGACCCAGTACTTC.

This clonotype has only a few counts. The germline gene is not matched at one end of the junction; a read error may be the cause. CDR3 amino acids: CAWSAFWADRLRF. The DNA of the CDR3 is TGTGCCTGGAGTGCCTTTTGGGCCGACCGACTTCGTTTT. This chain uses TRBV30 with TRBJ2-2; D remains ambiguous. The CDR3 has 13 residues. Germline loops: CDR1 GTSNPN, CDR2 SVGIG (reference sequence). Based on the CDR3 plus reference TRBV30 and TRBJ2-2, the full variable domain is SQTIHQWPATLVQPVGSPLSLECTVEGTSNPNLYWYRQAAGRGLQLLFYSVGIGQISSEVPQNLSASRPQDRQFILSSKKLLLSDSGFYLCAWSAFWADRLRFGEGSRLTVL.